One and the same sample provided the 9 T cell receptor beta chains below, sequenced in a study of metastatic and nonmetastatic thyroid tumors. TCRdb re-analyzed the PCR reads through MiXCR. The table includes 13,000 or so clones, approximately 31% detected once. No patient had received any treatment before thyroid surgery. Sequenced sample: tumor tissue. All receptors come from a male donor with papillary thyroid cancer or a benign thyroid nodule (not recorded which). Some clones in this sample may be carry-over from other donors' samples.

In its sample, this clone ranks as medium-sized (0.01 to 0.1%). The genes are TRBV14 and TRBJ2-6; D not certain. V gave up 4 bases and J gave up 1 base, with 23 bases separating them. Germline-derived CDR1 and CDR2 are SGHDN and FVKESK. The CDR3 contains 20 residues. CDR3 in amino acids: CASSPSPELNGPSGANVLTF. Here the CDR3 DNA reads TGTGCCAGCAGCCCTTCTCCCGAACTCAATGGCCCTTCTGGGGCCAACGTCCTGACTTTC.

This clone is medium-sized (0.01 to 0.1%) in the sample. This chain uses TRBV6-6 with TRBJ1-4, with 7 bases fitting TRBD1. The CDR3 is made up of 15 amino acids. The germline V gene encodes CDR1 MNHNY and CDR2 SVGAGI (reference sequence). The V gene end was trimmed by 0 bases and the J gene end by 7 bases; junction bases not matched to a gene: 5. The CDR3 DNA reads as TGTGCCAGCAGTTACTCTGGCAGGGGGACTGAAAAACTGTTTTTT. Translation gives CASSYSGRGTEKLFF.

Only a few counts were recorded for this clone. J is TRBJ1-2 and V is TRBV6-1; 8 bases line up with TRBD1. The CDR3 runs to 16 residues. The germline V gene encodes CDR1 MNHNS and CDR2 SASEGT. The ends lost 8 bases at V and 3 bases at J; junction bases unmatched: 14. CDR3 bases: TGTGCCAGCCATCAGCCCGGGACAGGAAGACACTATGGCTACACCTTC. This codes for CASHQPGTGRHYGYTF.

This clone is medium-sized (0.01 to 0.1%) within its sample. As DNA, the CDR3 is TGTGCCAGCAGTGGGGGGGCAGGGGTATCACCCCTCCACTTT. Amino acid sequence: CASSGGAGVSPLHF. This chain joins TRBV2 and TRBJ1-6; weak D call: TRBD1 (6 bases). V shed 4 bases and J shed 10 bases, with 14 bases lying between them. Germline CDR1 reads SNHLY; CDR2 reads FYNNEI. This CDR3 comprises 14 residues.

In nucleotides, the CDR3 is TGTGCCAGCATTGGAACAGCGAACACCGGGGAGCTGTTTTTT. The encoded protein is CASIGTANTGELFF. This chain links TRBV6-2 or TRBV6-3 with TRBJ2-2; D is unclear. With 7 bases removed from V and 0 bases from J, the gap between germline ends came to 9 bases. The germline CDR1 and CDR2 sequences are MNHEY and SVGEGT. The CDR3 length is 14 residues.

This clone appeared a few times. A read error may explain this, as a much larger clone is one base away. Within the sample, other DNA sequences also encode this same CDR3. The chain has TRBV5-1 and TRBJ2-5; 10 bases are shared with TRBD2. Germline lookup yields CDR1 SGHRS and CDR2 YFSETQ. There are 17 residues in the CDR3. CDR3 sequence reads: CASSLAGLAPYQETQYF. CDR3 DNA sequence: TGCGCCAGCAGCCTAGCGGGACTAGCGCCGTACCAAGAGACCCAGTACTTT.

V is TRBV20-1 and J is TRBJ2-1; a possible D gene is TRBD1 (7 bases). Trimming left V 3 bases short and J 1 base short, with 16 bases between. The germline gives CDR1 DFQATT, CDR2 SNEGSKA (reference sequence). The CDR3 length is 16 residues. The CDR3 bases are TGCAGTGCTAGCCGGCAGGGGGGTTGGTCCTACAATGAGCAGTTCTTC. It specifies CSASRQGGWSYNEQFF.

Of note for this clone: A junction boundary mismatches the germline segment, possibly from a read error. This chain connects TRBV12-3 or TRBV12-4 to TRBJ2-1, with D unclear. CDR3 size: 13 residues. The CDR3 loop reads CASSQIRWGEPFF. The CDR3 nucleotides are TGTGCCAGCAGTCAAATCCGGTGGGGTGAGCCGTTCTTC.

This clone was seen more than once but under ten times. V and J are TRBV28 and TRBJ2-3; D gene ambiguous. Trimming stripped 8 bases from V and 2 bases from J, with 8 bases between. This CDR3 region has 12 residues. Germline lookup yields CDR1 MDHEN and CDR2 SYDVKM. CDR3 sequence reads: CASRGPTDTQYF. DNA of the CDR3: TGTGCCAGCCGCGGACCCACAGATACGCAGTATTTT.